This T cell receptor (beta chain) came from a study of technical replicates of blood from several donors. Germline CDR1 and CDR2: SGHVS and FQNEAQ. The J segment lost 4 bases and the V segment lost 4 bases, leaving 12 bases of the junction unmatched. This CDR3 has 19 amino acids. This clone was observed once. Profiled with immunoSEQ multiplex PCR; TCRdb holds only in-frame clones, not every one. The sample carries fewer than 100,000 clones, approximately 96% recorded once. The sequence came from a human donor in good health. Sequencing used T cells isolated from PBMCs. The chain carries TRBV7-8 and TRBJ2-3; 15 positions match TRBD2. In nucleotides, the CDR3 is TGTGCCAGCAGCTCGACCGGACTAGCGGGAGGGTGGATCGCAGATACGCAGTATTTT. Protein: CASSSTGLAGGWIADTQYF.